The 31 T cell receptor beta chains presented below share a single source sample, sequenced in a study of T cell responses to AZD1222 COVID-19 vaccine. TCRdb's table, derived via immunoSEQ multiplex PCR, lists solely in-frame clones and lacks some. The table lists more than 130,000 clones, approximately 90% of them singletons. The material sequenced was peripheral blood, taken on day 0 of AZD1222 vaccination. The source of these receptors is an adult in good health.

The rearrangement uses TRBV11-1 and TRBJ2-3, with D maybe TRBD2 (7 bases). V gave up 5 bases and J gave up 2 bases, with 17 bases separating them. Germline values: CDR1 SGHAT, CDR2 FQDESV (reference sequence). The CDR3 has 16 residues. CDR3 DNA sequence: TGTGCCAGCAGCCTCGGGGCGGGGGCCCTCACAGATACGCAGTATTTT. Protein sequence: CASSLGAGALTDTQYF.

The chain is built from TRBV4-2 and TRBJ2-1; 9 nucleotides line up with TRBD1. Germline values: CDR1 LGHNA, CDR2 YNFKEQ. The CDR3 contains 15 residues. V shed 0 bases, J shed 8 bases, and the junction held 5 bases outside the gene matches. In DNA, the CDR3 is TGTGCCAGCAGCCAAGAACAGGGGGCCAGCGATGAGCAGTTCTTC. This gives the protein CASSQEQGASDEQFF.

The table lists this clone with a count of one. The chain links TRBV11-1 to TRBJ1-4; a weak D match, TRBD1 (6 bases). V dropped 5 bases and J dropped 13 bases, with 17 bases sitting between them. From germline, CDR1 is SGHAT and CDR2 FQDESV (reference sequence). The CDR3 sequence is 13 residues long. The CDR3 spells CASSADSARALFF. The CDR3 DNA is TGTGCCAGCAGCGCGGACAGCGCGAGAGCACTGTTTTTT.

The chain uses TRBV6-4 and TRBJ2-1; TRBD1 aligns across 8 bases. The V gene end was trimmed by 5 bases and the J gene end by 8 bases; junction bases not matched to a gene: 8. The CDR3 covers 14 residues. Germline lookup yields CDR1 MRHNA and CDR2 SNTAGT. The CDR3 sequence: CASSHGTGIHEQFF. CDR3 DNA: TGTGCCAGCAGTCATGGGACAGGAATCCATGAGCAGTTCTTC.

The rearrangement links TRBV2 to TRBJ1-3; D is unresolved. The length of the CDR3 is 13 residues. The ends were cut back, 6 bases at V and 4 bases at J, with 10 bases in the middle. CDR1 SNHLY and CDR2 FYNNEI come from the germline V gene. The CDR3 is CASRALSGNTIYF. CDR3 in DNA: TGTGCCAGCAGGGCGCTTTCCGGAAACACCATATATTTT.

The V call is TRBV24-1, the J call TRBJ2-1; 9 bases align to TRBD2. J lost 5 bases, V lost 6 bases, and 4 bases had no gene match. Germline assignment: CDR1 KGHDR and CDR2 SFDVKD. This CDR3 contains 14 residues. The CDR3 region has the DNA TGTGCCACCAGTTCGGCTAGCGGGAACAATGAGCAGTTCTTC. Encoded protein: CATSSASGNNEQFF.

The J gene is TRBJ1-5, the V gene TRBV15; tentatively, D is TRBD1 (6 bases). The CDR3 has 15 residues. V was shortened by 3 bases and J by 7 bases, with 16 bases between the two germline ends. CDR1 and CDR2 from the germline V gene are LNHNV and YYDKDF (reference sequence). In nucleotides, the CDR3 is TGTGCCACCAGCAGTGTCCGGGGGGCCGGACAGCCCCAGCATTTT. The encoded protein is CATSSVRGAGQPQHF.

V gene TRBV2 combines with J gene TRBJ2-7; a possible D gene is TRBD1 (6 bases). Germline CDR1 is SNHLY and CDR2 is FYNNEI. V lost 4 bases and J 4 bases, leaving 17 bases between the germline ends. The CDR3 totals 15 residues. CDR3 in amino acids: CASSAGGQLPYEQYF. As DNA, the CDR3 is TGTGCCAGCAGTGCCGGCGGACAGCTTCCTTACGAGCAGTACTTC.

The chain joins TRBV30 to TRBJ2-1; D might be TRBD1 (6 bases). V lost 2 bases, J lost 3 bases, and 26 bases lay in between. CDR3 size: 19 residues. Germline CDR1 reads GTSNPN; CDR2 reads SVGIG (reference sequence). CDR3 protein: CAWSIAGTLSQHLYNEQFF. The CDR3, as DNA: TGTGCCTGGAGTATTGCCGGGACACTTTCTCAACACCTCTACAATGAGCAGTTCTTC.

This chain uses TRBV7-6 with TRBJ1-1; TRBD1 is a possible D gene (5 bases). Germline V gene sequence: CDR1 SGHVS, CDR2 FNYEAQ. V gave up 6 bases and J gave up 0 bases, with 20 bases separating them. CDR3 size: 17 residues. The CDR3 coding sequence is TGTGCCAGCAGAACGGACCCAGATCACAGGCTGAACACTGAAGCTTTCTTT. It specifies CASRTDPDHRLNTEAFF.

The V call is TRBV24-1, the J call TRBJ1-1; no clear D gene. The CDR3 extends over 13 amino acids. The germline CDR1 and CDR2 sequences are KGHDR and SFDVKD. V was shortened by 11 bases and J by 2 bases, with 14 bases between the two germline ends. The CDR3 protein is CAIEGTDNTEAFF. CDR3 nucleotide sequence: TGTGCCATCGAGGGTACAGACAACACTGAAGCTTTCTTT.

This clone showed up just once. This chain connects TRBV14 to TRBJ2-1, with D possibly being TRBD1 (5 bases). The CDR3 runs 14 residues. V was trimmed by 0 bases and J by 5 bases, leaving 8 bases between them. Germline lookup yields CDR1 SGHDN and CDR2 FVKESK. The CDR3 loop is CASSQDGRDNEQFF. CDR3 coding DNA: TGTGCCAGCAGCCAAGATGGCAGGGACAATGAGCAGTTCTTC.

The V call is TRBV24-1, the J call TRBJ1-4; possible D gene TRBD1, 5 bases. Trimming left V 3 bases short and J 7 bases short, with 14 bases between. Germline loops: CDR1 KGHDR, CDR2 SFDVKD. The CDR3 covers 15 residues. The CDR3 sequence is CATSDAKGLSEKLFF. CDR3 DNA: TGTGCCACCAGTGATGCCAAGGGGCTCAGTGAAAAACTGTTTTTT.

The chain joins TRBV2 to TRBJ1-5; unclear D gene. There are 13 residues in the CDR3. Looked up from germline, CDR1 is SNHLY and CDR2 is FYNNEI. V dropped 7 bases and J dropped 0 bases, with 7 bases sitting between them. The CDR3 protein is CASIGVSNQPQHF. The CDR3, as DNA: TGTGCCAGCATTGGCGTTAGCAATCAGCCCCAGCATTTT.

The chain is built from TRBV6-4 and TRBJ2-3; 15 bases are a match to TRBD2. With 4 bases clipped from V and 4 bases from J, the junction kept 6 bases outside the gene matches. Looked up from germline, CDR1 is MRHNA and CDR2 is SNTAGT. The CDR3 is 17 amino acids. Here the CDR3 DNA reads TGTGCCAGCAGTGTTGGACTAGCGGGGGGGCCGGCAGATACGCAGTATTTT. It translates to CASSVGLAGGPADTQYF.

V is TRBV3-1 (or the pseudogene TRBV3-2) and J is TRBJ2-7, with 16 positions matching TRBD2. The CDR3 runs 18 residues. V dropped 0 bases and J dropped 6; count of bases not matched to a gene: 8. Germline CDR1 and CDR2: LGHDT and YNNKEL (reference sequence). In DNA form, the CDR3 reads TGTGCCAGCAGCCAAGATCTAGGGACTAGCGGGAGGGCCTCCGAGCAGTACTTC. Residues: CASSQDLGTSGRASEQYF.

The chain joins TRBV5-1 to TRBJ1-1; 9 nucleotides match TRBD1. Germline CDR1 and CDR2: SGHRS and YFSETQ. This CDR3 region has 15 residues. Germline trimming cut 4 bases from V and 5 bases from J; bases unmatched to any gene: 9. CDR3 in DNA: TGCGCCAGCAGCACAAACAGGGGGCCGGGGACTGAAGCTTTCTTT. Its translation is CASSTNRGPGTEAFF.

V is TRBV19 and J is TRBJ1-2; D gene uncertain. In germline, CDR1 is LNHDA, CDR2 SQIVND (reference sequence). This CDR3 comprises 14 residues. V was clipped by 6 bases and J by 0 bases, with 11 bases between them. In nucleotides, the CDR3 is TGTGCCAGTAGAAACAGCGCGACTAACTATGGCTACACCTTC. Protein sequence: CASRNSATNYGYTF.

In its sample, this clone was seen once. CDR3 coding DNA: TGTGCCAGCAGCTTTGCCCCAACATGGGGTGCTAGCACAGATACGCAGTATTTT. The encoded protein is CASSFAPTWGASTDTQYF. This chain links TRBV7-9 with TRBJ2-3; no clear D. The CDR3 consists of 18 residues. V lost 3 bases and J lost 0, with 19 bases in between. The germline V gene has CDR1 SEHNR and CDR2 FQNEAQ (reference sequence).

The chain links TRBV7-3 to TRBJ2-3; 9 nucleotides match TRBD2. CDR3 length equals 16 residues. Unmatched junction bases numbered 8, after V lost 5 bases and J lost 2 bases. Germline loops: CDR1 SGHTA, CDR2 FQGTGA. In DNA form, the CDR3 reads TGTGCCAGCAGCCCCACTAGCGGGCGCAACACAGATACGCAGTATTTT. It specifies CASSPTSGRNTDTQYF.

The chain employs TRBV19 and TRBJ1-2; D might be TRBD1 (5 bases). The germline CDR1 and CDR2 sequences are LNHDA and SQIVND (reference sequence). Trimming took 3 bases from V and 8 from J, leaving 13 bases between them. The CDR3 length is 13 residues. The DNA of the CDR3 is TGTGCCAGTAGTATTCGCCAGGGTAGGGGCTACACCTTC. It is translated as CASSIRQGRGYTF.

V and J are TRBV19 and TRBJ1-3; D is possibly TRBD1 (5 bases). Deletions cut 6 bases from V and 3 bases from J, with 9 bases between. This CDR3 contains 13 residues. Germline loops: CDR1 LNHDA, CDR2 SQIVND (reference sequence). CDR3 sequence (DNA): TGTGCCAGTAGCGGGACCGGTGGAAACACCATATATTTT. This translates into CASSGTGGNTIYF.

The chain recombines TRBV7-3 with TRBJ2-6, with TRBD2 matching over 9 bases. Trimming cost V 3 bases and J 1 base; bases outside gene matches: 1. From germline, CDR1 is SGHTA and CDR2 FQGTGA. This CDR3 is built from 16 residues. The CDR3 spells CASSLAGGSGANVLTF. The DNA of the CDR3 is TGTGCCAGCAGCTTGGCGGGAGGGTCTGGGGCCAACGTCCTGACTTTC.

CDR3 sequence reads: CASSPDRGSTEAFF. The CDR3 bases are TGTGCCAGCAGCCCGGACAGGGGTAGCACTGAAGCTTTCTTT. This rearrangement joins TRBV6-5 to TRBJ1-1; 9 bases line up with TRBD1. Germline values: CDR1 MNHEY, CDR2 SVGAGI. V lost 6 bases to trimming and J lost 4 bases; unmatched junction nucleotides: 6. The CDR3 consists of 14 residues.

This clone was recorded once. V gene TRBV4-2 combines with J gene TRBJ1-2; D is undetermined. This CDR3 comprises 13 residues. Germline-derived CDR1 and CDR2 are LGHNA and YNFKEQ. Trimming shortened V by 2 bases and J by 3 bases, and 7 bases separated the two germline ends. CDR3: CASSQQVDYGYTF. CDR3 in DNA: TGTGCCAGCAGCCAACAGGTTGACTATGGCTACACCTTC.

This clone has just one count. This chain uses TRBV19 with TRBJ1-2; TRBD1 matches 8 bases. Trimming at V came to 1 base and at J to 0 bases, leaving 13 bases not matched to a gene. From germline, CDR1 is LNHDA and CDR2 SQIVND (reference sequence). The CDR3 is 19 amino acids. CDR3 nucleotide sequence: TGTGCCAGTAGTATAGGGCCCGACAGGGGAGTACCAACTAACTATGGCTACACCTTC. It codes for CASSIGPDRGVPTNYGYTF. The full variable domain, in which reference TRBV19 and TRBJ1-2 provide the parts outside the CDR3, is DGGITQSPKYLFRKEGQNVTLSCEQNLNHDAMYWYRQDPGQGLRLIYYSQIVNDFQKGDIAEGYSVSREKKESFPLTVTSAQKNPTAFYLCASSIGPDRGVPTNYGYTFGSGTRLTVV.

This chain links TRBV27 with TRBJ2-1, with TRBD2 identical over 11 bases. Germline loops: CDR1 MNHEY, CDR2 SMNVEV (reference sequence). The CDR3 consists of 14 residues. V was pared by 4 bases and J by 6 bases, with 2 bases of the junction left unmatched. Here the CDR3 DNA reads TGTGCCAGCAGTTATAGCGGGAGGGTCAATGAGCAGTTCTTC. Its protein product is CASSYSGRVNEQFF.

This chain uses TRBV6-5 with TRBJ1-3, with 7 bases aligning to TRBD1. With 2 bases clipped from V and 1 base from J, the junction kept 5 bases outside the gene matches. This CDR3 has 16 residues. Germline values: CDR1 MNHEY, CDR2 SVGAGI. CDR3 sequence: CASSYETTGSGNTIYF. Written as DNA, the CDR3 is TGTGCCAGCAGTTACGAAACGACAGGGTCTGGAAACACCATATATTTT.

The chain joins TRBV25-1 to TRBJ2-7, with D possibly being TRBD2 (5 bases). V was clipped by 3 bases and J by 6 bases, with 12 bases between them. This CDR3 is built from 13 residues. Per germline, CDR1 MGHDK and CDR2 SYGVNS. The CDR3 here is CASSEVGGREQYF. In DNA form, the CDR3 reads TGTGCCAGCAGTGAGGTTGGAGGTCGCGAGCAGTACTTC.

In this sample, this clone turned up a few times. V usage is TRBV6-5 and J usage is TRBJ1-1, with a possible D match to TRBD1 (5 bases). The CDR3 runs 12 residues. CDR1 is MNHEY, CDR2 SVGAGI, per germline. The germline V and J ends were trimmed by 6 bases and 6 bases, with 11 bases remaining between them. CDR3 bases: TGTGCCAGCAGCCGAGGGGAGTCTGAAGCTTTCTTT. Residues: CASSRGESEAFF.

This chain uses TRBV6-5 with TRBJ2-5, with D possibly matching TRBD1 (5 bases). Germline CDR1 and CDR2: MNHEY and SVGAGI. This CDR3 has 15 amino acids. V lost 0 bases, J lost 5 bases, and 13 bases lay in between. DNA for the CDR3: TGTGCCAGCAGTTACTCCAGGGTCCCGGGCGAGACCCAGTACTTC. Protein product: CASSYSRVPGETQYF.